The TCR beta chain under discussion was sequenced for a study of post-analysis software for immune sequencing data. Findings and limits, study-wide: By F measure, strong co-clustering occurred among samples prepared in the same batch. In patients, TRBV5-6, TRBV5-1 and TRBV20-1 belonged to roughly 5 TRBV segments found more frequently than in controls.

This clonotype was observed a few times. Its antigen is as yet unknown. Sequencing libraries made from TCR beta cDNA carried unique molecular identifiers. T cells numbering about 0.9 to 11 million gave rise to 500,000 to 600,000 cDNA molecules. MiXCR was run by TCRdb on the PCR reads, yielding one entry per CDR3 protein. This table holds 600,000 to 750,000 distinct CDR3 sequences, approximately 60% found once. V was clipped by 3 bases and J by 6 bases, with 7 bases between them. The CDR3 sequence is 12 residues long. Per germline, CDR1 SNHLY and CDR2 FYNNEI. The chain has TRBV2 and TRBJ2-3; D not resolved. This receptor was taken from a girl aged 2 to 9 with multiple sclerosis. Input material: blood. The CDR3 loop reads CASSEGMDTQYF. The CDR3 coding sequence is TGTGCCAGCAGTGAGGGGATGGATACGCAGTATTTT.